These T cell receptor beta chains were read from a single sample in a study of control samples from healthy donors and cancer patients. Method: immunoSEQ multiplex PCR; TCRdb's copy keeps in-frame clones and lacks some. Of about 120,000 clones in the sample, about 92% were seen once. The sequencing input was PBMCs. These receptors were obtained from a man between 45 and 60 years old with head and neck cancer. CDR3s include the opening cysteine and the closing phenylalanine or tryptophan. A D gene is named only where the DNA matches it firmly.

V gene	J gene	D gene	CDR3 protein	CDR3 DNA
TRBV11-3	TRBJ2-7	.	CASSPHRDSYEQYF	TGTGCCAGCAGCCCACACAGGGACTCCTACGAGCAGTACTTC
TRBV30	TRBJ2-5	.	CAWTGARTQYF	TGTGCCTGGACAGGGGCACGGACCCAGTACTTC
TRBV11-3	TRBJ1-6	.	CASSYGANNSPLHF	TGTGCCAGCAGCTACGGGGCAAATAATTCACCCCTCCACTTT
TRBV7-2	TRBJ2-3	.	CASSLELSEKADTQYF	TGTGCCAGCAGCTTAGAGCTGAGTGAGAAGGCAGATACGCAGTATTTT
TRBV9	TRBJ2-7	TRBD2	CASSVADWGGDEQYF	TGTGCCAGCAGCGTAGCGGACTGGGGGGGTGACGAGCAGTACTTC
TRBV6-2/TRBV6-3	TRBJ2-1	.	CASSYSRLVDEQFF	TGTGCCAGCAGTTACTCGCGTCTAGTGGATGAGCAGTTCTTC
TRBV28	TRBJ1-1	TRBD1	CASRTTGGFTEAFF	TGTGCCAGCAGGACCACAGGGGGCTTCACTGAAGCTTTCTTT
TRBV27	TRBJ1-2	.	CASSLGRTNYGYTF	TGTGCCAGCAGTTTGGGGCGGACTAACTATGGCTACACCTTC
TRBV5-1	TRBJ1-1	.	CASSAQAGTSNTEAFF	TGCGCCAGCAGCGCGCAGGCAGGGACGAGCAACACTGAAGCTTTCTTT
TRBV4-3	TRBJ1-1	TRBD1	CASSRQQGDTEAFF	TGCGCCAGCAGCCGCCAACAGGGGGACACTGAAGCTTTCTTT
TRBV6-5	TRBJ2-7	.	CASSYAGQGLTYEQYF	TGTGCCAGCAGTTACGCCGGACAGGGACTAACCTACGAGCAGTACTTC
TRBV6-2/TRBV6-3	TRBJ1-5	.	CASSRGGGQPQHF	TGTGCCAGCAGTCGGGGGGGAGGCCAGCCCCAGCATTTT
TRBV10-2	TRBJ2-5	.	CASSEMETQYF	TGCGCCAGCAGTGAGATGGAGACCCAGTACTTC
TRBV7-2	TRBJ1-1	.	CASSETGSEAFF	TGTGCCAGCAGCGAAACAGGGTCTGAAGCTTTCTTT